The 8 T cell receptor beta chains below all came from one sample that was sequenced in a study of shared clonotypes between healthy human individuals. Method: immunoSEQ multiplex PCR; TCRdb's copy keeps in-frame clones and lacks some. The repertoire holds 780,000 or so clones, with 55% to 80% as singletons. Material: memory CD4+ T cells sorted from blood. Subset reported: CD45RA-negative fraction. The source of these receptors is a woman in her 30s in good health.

CDR3 DNA: TGCGCCAGCAGCCCCGGACTAGGGGACTACGAGCAGTACTTC. This codes for CASSPGLGDYEQYF. The chain uses TRBV5-1 and TRBJ2-7; 7 nucleotides agree with TRBD2. The V gene end was trimmed by 4 bases and the J gene end by 3 bases; junction bases not matched to a gene: 7. Germline lookup yields CDR1 SGHRS and CDR2 YFSETQ. The CDR3 totals 14 residues.

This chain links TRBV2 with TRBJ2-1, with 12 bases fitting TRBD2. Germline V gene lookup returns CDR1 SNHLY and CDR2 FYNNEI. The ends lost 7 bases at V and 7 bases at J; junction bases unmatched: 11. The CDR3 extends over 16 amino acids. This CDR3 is CASTGASSGRANEQFF. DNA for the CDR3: TGTGCCAGCACCGGAGCGTCTAGCGGGAGGGCAAATGAGCAGTTCTTC.

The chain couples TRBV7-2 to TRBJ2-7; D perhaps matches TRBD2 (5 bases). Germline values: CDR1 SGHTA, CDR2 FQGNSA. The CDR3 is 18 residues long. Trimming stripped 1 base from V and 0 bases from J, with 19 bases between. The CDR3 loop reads CASSLGSPVGVSSYEQYF. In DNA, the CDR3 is TGTGCCAGCAGCTTAGGAAGTCCTGTCGGGGTTAGCTCCTACGAGCAGTACTTC.

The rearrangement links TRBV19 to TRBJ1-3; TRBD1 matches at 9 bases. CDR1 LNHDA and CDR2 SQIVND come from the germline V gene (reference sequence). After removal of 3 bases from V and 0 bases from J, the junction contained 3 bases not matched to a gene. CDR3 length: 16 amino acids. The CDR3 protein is CASSIVTGGSGNTIYF. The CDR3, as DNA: TGTGCCAGTAGTATCGTGACAGGGGGCTCTGGAAACACCATATATTTT. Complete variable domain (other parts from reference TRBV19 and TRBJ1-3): DGGITQSPKYLFRKEGQNVTLSCEQNLNHDAMYWYRQDPGQGLRLIYYSQIVNDFQKGDIAEGYSVSREKKESFPLTVTSAQKNPTAFYLCASSIVTGGSGNTIYFGEGSWLTVV.

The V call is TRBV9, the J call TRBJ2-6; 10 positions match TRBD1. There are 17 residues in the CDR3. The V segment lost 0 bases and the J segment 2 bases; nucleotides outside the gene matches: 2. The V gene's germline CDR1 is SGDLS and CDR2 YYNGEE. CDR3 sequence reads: CASSVGTGGTGANVLTF. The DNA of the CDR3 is TGTGCCAGCAGCGTAGGGACAGGGGGGACTGGGGCCAACGTCCTGACTTTC.

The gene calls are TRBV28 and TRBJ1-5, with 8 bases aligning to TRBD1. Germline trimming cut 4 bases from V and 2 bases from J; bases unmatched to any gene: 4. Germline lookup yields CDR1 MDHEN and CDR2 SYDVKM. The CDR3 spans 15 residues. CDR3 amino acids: CASSWTGKGNQPQHF. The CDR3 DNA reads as TGTGCCAGCAGTTGGACAGGGAAGGGCAATCAGCCCCAGCATTTT.

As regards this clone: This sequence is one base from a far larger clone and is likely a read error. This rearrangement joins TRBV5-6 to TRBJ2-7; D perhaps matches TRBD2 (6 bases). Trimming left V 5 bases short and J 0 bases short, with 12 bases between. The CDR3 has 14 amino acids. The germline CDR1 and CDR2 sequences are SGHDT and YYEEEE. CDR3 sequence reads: CASRLRGNSYEQYF. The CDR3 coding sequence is TGTGCCAGCAGACTACGGGGGAACTCCTACGAGCAGTACTTC.

The CDR3 DNA is TGTGCCAGCAGTCCCGGACTAGCGGGAGCGAGAGATACGCAGTATTTT. This translates into CASSPGLAGARDTQYF. The chain uses TRBV28 and TRBJ2-3; TRBD2 aligns across 13 bases. V dropped 5 bases and J dropped 5; count of bases not matched to a gene: 7. Germline V lookup: CDR1 MDHEN, CDR2 SYDVKM. This CDR3 has 16 amino acids.